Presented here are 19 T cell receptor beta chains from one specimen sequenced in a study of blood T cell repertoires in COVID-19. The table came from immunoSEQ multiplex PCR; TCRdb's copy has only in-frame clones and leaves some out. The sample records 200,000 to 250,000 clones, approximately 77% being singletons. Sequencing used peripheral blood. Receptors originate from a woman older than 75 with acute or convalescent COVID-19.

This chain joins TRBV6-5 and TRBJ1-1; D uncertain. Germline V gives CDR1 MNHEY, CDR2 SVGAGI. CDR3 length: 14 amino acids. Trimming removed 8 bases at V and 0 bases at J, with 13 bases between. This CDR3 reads CASRAELMNTEAFF. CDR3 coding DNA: TGTGCCAGCCGAGCGGAATTAATGAACACTGAAGCTTTCTTT.

CDR3 sequence reads: CASSLFGRGGGEQFF. In DNA form, the CDR3 reads TGTGCCAGCAGCTTATTCGGACGGGGGGGCGGTGAGCAGTTCTTC. The rearrangement links TRBV7-2 to TRBJ2-1, with TRBD2 identical over 8 bases. V lost 2 bases to trimming and J lost 9 bases; unmatched junction nucleotides: 9. The CDR3 runs 15 residues. Germline CDR1 reads SGHTA; CDR2 reads FQGNSA.

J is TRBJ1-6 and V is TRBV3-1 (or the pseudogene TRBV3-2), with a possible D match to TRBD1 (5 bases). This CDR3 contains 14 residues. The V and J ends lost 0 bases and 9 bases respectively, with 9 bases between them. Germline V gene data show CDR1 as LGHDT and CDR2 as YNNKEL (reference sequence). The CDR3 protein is CASSQDRVASPLHF. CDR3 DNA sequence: TGTGCCAGCAGCCAAGACAGGGTTGCTTCACCCCTCCACTTT.

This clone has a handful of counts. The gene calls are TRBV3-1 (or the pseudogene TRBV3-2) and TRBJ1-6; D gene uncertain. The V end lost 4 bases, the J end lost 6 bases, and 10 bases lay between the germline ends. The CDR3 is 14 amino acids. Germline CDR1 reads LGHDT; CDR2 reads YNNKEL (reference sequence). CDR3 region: CASSLVQLNSPLHF. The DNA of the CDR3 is TGTGCCAGCAGCCTGGTTCAACTTAATTCACCCCTCCACTTT.

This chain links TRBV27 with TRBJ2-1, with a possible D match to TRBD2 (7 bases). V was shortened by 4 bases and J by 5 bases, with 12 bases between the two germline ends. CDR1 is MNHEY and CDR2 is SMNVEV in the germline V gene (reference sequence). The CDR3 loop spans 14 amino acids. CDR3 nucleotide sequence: TGTGCCAGCAGTTCGGGGGGCGGGGACAATGAGCAGTTCTTC. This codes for CASSSGGGDNEQFF.

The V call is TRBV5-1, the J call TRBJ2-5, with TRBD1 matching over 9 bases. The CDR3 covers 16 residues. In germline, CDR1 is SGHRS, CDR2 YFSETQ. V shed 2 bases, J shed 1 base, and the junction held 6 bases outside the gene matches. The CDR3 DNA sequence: TGCGCCAGCAGCTTATCCCTACAGGGGGCCCAAGAGACCCAGTACTTC. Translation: CASSLSLQGAQETQYF.

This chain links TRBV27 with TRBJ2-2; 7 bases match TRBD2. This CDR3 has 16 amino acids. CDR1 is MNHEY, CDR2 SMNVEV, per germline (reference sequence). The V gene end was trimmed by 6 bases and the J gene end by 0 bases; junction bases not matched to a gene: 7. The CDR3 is CASSQRGGTNTGELFF. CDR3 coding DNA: TGTGCCAGCAGCCAGCGGGGCGGGACGAACACCGGGGAGCTGTTTTTT.

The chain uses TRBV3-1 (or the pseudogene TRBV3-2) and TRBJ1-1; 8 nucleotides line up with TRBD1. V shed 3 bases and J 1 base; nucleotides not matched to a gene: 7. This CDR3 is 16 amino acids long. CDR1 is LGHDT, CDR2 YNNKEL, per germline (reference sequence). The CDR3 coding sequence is TGTGCCAGCAGCCACCGGACAGGGACCCGGAACACTGAAGCTTTCTTT. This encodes CASSHRTGTRNTEAFF.

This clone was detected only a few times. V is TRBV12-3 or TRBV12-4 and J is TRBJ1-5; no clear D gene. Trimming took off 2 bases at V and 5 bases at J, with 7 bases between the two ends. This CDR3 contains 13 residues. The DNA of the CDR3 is TGTGCCAGCAGTTTAACCGGGTATCAGCCCCAGCATTTT. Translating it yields CASSLTGYQPQHF.

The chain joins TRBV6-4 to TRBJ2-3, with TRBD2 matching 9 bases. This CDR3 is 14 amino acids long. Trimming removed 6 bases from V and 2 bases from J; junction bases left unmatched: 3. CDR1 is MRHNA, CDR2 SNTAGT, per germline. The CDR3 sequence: CASSLAGLTDTQYF. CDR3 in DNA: TGTGCCAGCAGCCTAGCGGGGCTCACAGATACGCAGTATTTT.

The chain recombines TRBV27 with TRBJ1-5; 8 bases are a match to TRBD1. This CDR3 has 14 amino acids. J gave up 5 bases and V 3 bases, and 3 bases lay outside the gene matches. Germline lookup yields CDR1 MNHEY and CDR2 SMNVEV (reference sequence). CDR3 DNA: TGTGCCAGCAGTTTCACAGGGGGGGATCAGCCCCAGCATTTT. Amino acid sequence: CASSFTGGDQPQHF.

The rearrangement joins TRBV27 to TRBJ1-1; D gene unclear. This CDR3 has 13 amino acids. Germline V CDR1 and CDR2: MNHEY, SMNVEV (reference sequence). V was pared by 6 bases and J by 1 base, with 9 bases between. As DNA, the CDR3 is TGTGCCAGCAGCCCCGCAGGGAACACTGAAGCTTTCTTT. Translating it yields CASSPAGNTEAFF.

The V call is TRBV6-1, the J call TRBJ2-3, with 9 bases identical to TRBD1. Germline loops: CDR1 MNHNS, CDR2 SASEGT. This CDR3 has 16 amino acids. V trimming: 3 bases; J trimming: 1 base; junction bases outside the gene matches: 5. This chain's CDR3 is CASSDRGQGGTDTQYF. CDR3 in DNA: TGTGCCAGCAGTGACCGGGGACAGGGTGGCACAGATACGCAGTATTTT.

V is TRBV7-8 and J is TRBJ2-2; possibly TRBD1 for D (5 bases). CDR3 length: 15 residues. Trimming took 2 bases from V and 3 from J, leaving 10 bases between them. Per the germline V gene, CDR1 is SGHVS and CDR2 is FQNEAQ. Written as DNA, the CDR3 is TGTGCCAGCAGCTTAAGTGGGGCGGACACCGGGGAGCTGTTTTTT. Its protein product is CASSLSGADTGELFF. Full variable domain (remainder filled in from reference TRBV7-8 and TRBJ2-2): GAGVSQSPRYKVAKRGQDVALRCDPISGHVSLFWYQQALGQGPEFLTYFQNEAQLDKSGLPSDRFFAERPEGSVSTLKIQRTQQEDSAVYLCASSLSGADTGELFFGEGSRLTVL.

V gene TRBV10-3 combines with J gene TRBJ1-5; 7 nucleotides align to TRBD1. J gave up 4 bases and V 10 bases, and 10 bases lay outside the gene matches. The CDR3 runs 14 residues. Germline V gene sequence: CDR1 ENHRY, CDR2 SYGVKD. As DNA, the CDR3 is TGTGCCACCTCGATAGGGACAGAGAATCAGCCCCAGCATTTT. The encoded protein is CATSIGTENQPQHF.

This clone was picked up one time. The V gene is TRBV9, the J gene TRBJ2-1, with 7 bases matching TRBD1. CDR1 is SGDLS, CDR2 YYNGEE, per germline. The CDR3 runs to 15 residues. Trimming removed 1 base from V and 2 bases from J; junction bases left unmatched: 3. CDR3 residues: CASSVTGEAYNEQFF. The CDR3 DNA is TGTGCCAGCAGCGTAACAGGGGAAGCCTACAATGAGCAGTTCTTC.

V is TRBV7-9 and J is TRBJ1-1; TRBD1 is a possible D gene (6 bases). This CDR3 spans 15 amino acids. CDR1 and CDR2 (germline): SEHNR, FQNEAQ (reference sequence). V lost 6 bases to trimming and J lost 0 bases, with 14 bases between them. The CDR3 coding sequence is TGTGCCAGCAGTACCACGGACAGACTGAACACTGAAGCTTTCTTT. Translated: CASSTTDRLNTEAFF.

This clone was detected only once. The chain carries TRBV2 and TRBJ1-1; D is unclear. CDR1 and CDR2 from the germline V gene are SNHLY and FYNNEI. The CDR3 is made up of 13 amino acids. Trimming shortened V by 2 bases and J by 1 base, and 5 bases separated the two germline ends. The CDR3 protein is CASSEHKNTEAFF. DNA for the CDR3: TGTGCCAGCAGTGAACACAAGAACACTGAAGCTTTCTTT.

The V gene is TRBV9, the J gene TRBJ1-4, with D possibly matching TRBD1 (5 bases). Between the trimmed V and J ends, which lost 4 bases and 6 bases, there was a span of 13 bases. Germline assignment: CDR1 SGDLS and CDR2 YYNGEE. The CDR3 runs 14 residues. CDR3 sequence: CASSLDSDYEKLFF. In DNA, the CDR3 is TGTGCCAGCAGCCTTGACAGCGACTATGAAAAACTGTTTTTT. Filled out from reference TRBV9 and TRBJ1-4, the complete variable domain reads DSGVTQTPKHLITATGQRVTLRCSPRSGDLSVYWYQQSLDQGLQFLIQYYNGEERAKGNILERFSAQQFPDLHSELNLSSLELGDSALYFCASSLDSDYEKLFFGSGTQLSVL.